These T cell receptor beta chains were read from a single sample in a study of T cell repertoires in cytomegalovirus infection. TCRdb ran MiXCR on the reads and lists one entry per CDR3 protein. The sample holds 160,000 or so distinct CDR3 sequences; less than 25% are singletons and the top ten take 25%. These receptors are not linked to any known antigen. The source was CD8+ T cells from cultured PBMCs, collected from culture after CMV antigen stimulation. The source is a human donor in good health (CMV status not recorded). Some clones in this sample may be carry-over from other donors' samples. Both conserved end residues are part of each CDR3. The order of the fields is J gene, V gene, clone size, D gene, CDR3 protein, CDR3 DNA. D genes are given only for firm matches. The size of a clone is reported for some rows only, either as once, few or many, or as a class for expanded clones.

j_gene: TRBJ2-1; v_gene: TRBV6-1; abundance: few; d_gene: TRBD1; CDR3aa: CASSEMDRVRYNEQFF; CDR3nt: TGTGCCAGCAGTGAGATGGACAGGGTCCGGTACAATGAGCAGTTCTTC
j_gene: TRBJ2-1; v_gene: TRBV7-6; abundance: few; d_gene: TRBD2; CDR3aa: CASSSLAENYNEQFF; CDR3nt: TGTGCCAGCAGCTCACTAGCGGAGAACTACAATGAGCAGTTCTTC
j_gene: TRBJ1-5; v_gene: TRBV6-2/TRBV6-3; abundance: once; d_gene: NA; CDR3aa: CASSYIAGKGNQPQHF; CDR3nt: TGTGCCAGCAGTTACATAGCGGGGAAAGGCAATCAGCCCCAGCATTTT
j_gene: TRBJ2-1; v_gene: TRBV7-2; abundance: NA; d_gene: TRBD2; CDR3aa: CASNSKRGGHNEQFF; CDR3nt: TGTGCCAGCAACTCAAAGCGGGGGGGGCACAATGAGCAGTTCTTC
j_gene: TRBJ1-5; v_gene: TRBV19; abundance: few; d_gene: NA; CDR3aa: CASSILRGGNQPQHF; CDR3nt: TGTGCCAGTAGTATCCTCAGAGGGGGCAATCAGCCCCAGCATTTT
j_gene: TRBJ2-1; v_gene: TRBV12-3/TRBV12-4; abundance: NA; d_gene: TRBD2; CDR3aa: CASSYSGGVDEQFF; CDR3nt: TGTGCCAGCAGCTATAGCGGGGGGGTTGATGAGCAGTTCTTC
j_gene: TRBJ1-3; v_gene: TRBV7-2; abundance: few; d_gene: NA; CDR3aa: CASSLRAGRGNTIYF; CDR3nt: TGTGCCAGCAGCTTAAGGGCCGGCCGGGGAAACACCATATATTTT
j_gene: TRBJ1-2; v_gene: TRBV29-1; abundance: NA; d_gene: NA; CDR3aa: CSVDEGTGPDYGYTF; CDR3nt: TGCAGCGTTGATGAGGGTACAGGGCCTGACTATGGCTACACCTTC
j_gene: TRBJ1-1; v_gene: TRBV28; abundance: NA; d_gene: NA; CDR3aa: CASSFQRTRAYTEAFF; CDR3nt: TGTGCCAGCAGTTTTCAGAGGACAAGGGCCTACACTGAAGCTTTCTTT
j_gene: TRBJ2-1; v_gene: TRBV6-5; abundance: NA; d_gene: NA; CDR3aa: CASSNGQNYNEQFF; CDR3nt: TGTGCCAGCAGTAACGGACAGAATTACAATGAGCAGTTCTTC
j_gene: TRBJ2-7; v_gene: TRBV7-9; abundance: few; d_gene: NA; CDR3aa: CASSDQQKDEQYF; CDR3nt: TGTGCCAGCAGCGATCAACAAAAAGACGAGCAGTACTTC
j_gene: TRBJ2-1; v_gene: TRBV2; abundance: many; d_gene: TRBD2; CDR3aa: CASSDLAGFEQFF; CDR3nt: TGTGCCAGCAGTGATCTAGCGGGGTTTGAGCAGTTCTTC
j_gene: TRBJ1-2; v_gene: TRBV6-1; abundance: few; d_gene: NA; CDR3aa: CASIREVWQILNYGYTF; CDR3nt: TGTGCCAGCATACGGGAAGTTTGGCAGATTTTAAACTATGGCTACACCTTC
j_gene: TRBJ1-4; v_gene: TRBV12-3/TRBV12-4; abundance: NA; d_gene: NA; CDR3aa: CASNGAGEKLFF; CDR3nt: TGTGCCAGCAACGGGGCTGGCGAAAAACTGTTTTTT
j_gene: TRBJ1-1; v_gene: TRBV6-5; abundance: NA; d_gene: NA; CDR3aa: CASSYGRGTPGVAWWAEAFF; CDR3nt: TGTGCCAGCAGTTACGGTCGGGGCACTCCCGGTGTGGCGTGGTGGGCTGAAGCTTTCTTT
j_gene: TRBJ2-3; v_gene: TRBV7-6; abundance: few; d_gene: NA; CDR3aa: CASRRTTVSTDTQYF; CDR3nt: TGTGCCAGCAGACGGACGACAGTAAGCACAGATACGCAGTATTTT
j_gene: TRBJ2-3; v_gene: TRBV20-1; abundance: NA; d_gene: NA; CDR3aa: CSAGPLTMKADTQYF; CDR3nt: TGCAGTGCCGGACCCCTGACTATGAAGGCGGATACGCAGTATTTT
j_gene: TRBJ2-7; v_gene: TRBV7-9; abundance: NA; d_gene: NA; CDR3aa: CASSLDEVAYEQYF; CDR3nt: TGTGCCAGCAGCTTAGATGAGGTAGCGTACGAGCAGTACTTC
j_gene: TRBJ1-5; v_gene: TRBV12-3/TRBV12-4; abundance: NA; d_gene: TRBD1; CDR3aa: CASSLGTENQPQHF; CDR3nt: TGTGCCAGCAGTTTGGGGACAGAAAATCAGCCCCAGCATTTT
j_gene: TRBJ2-3; v_gene: TRBV12-3/TRBV12-4; abundance: few; d_gene: NA; CDR3aa: CASSFFSTDTQYF; CDR3nt: TGTGCCAGCAGTTTTTTTAGCACAGATACGCAGTATTTT
j_gene: TRBJ2-7; v_gene: TRBV6-2/TRBV6-3; abundance: NA; d_gene: NA; CDR3aa: CASSYEAESSYEQYF; CDR3nt: TGTGCCAGCAGTTACGAAGCAGAGAGCTCCTACGAGCAGTACTTC
j_gene: TRBJ1-1; v_gene: TRBV29-1; abundance: NA; d_gene: NA; CDR3aa: CSVRRLNTEAFF; CDR3nt: TGCAGCGTTAGGCGTCTGAACACTGAAGCTTTCTTT
j_gene: TRBJ1-5; v_gene: TRBV6-6; abundance: NA; d_gene: TRBD1; CDR3aa: CASSFQDRPYSNQPQHF; CDR3nt: TGTGCCAGCAGCTTCCAGGACAGGCCGTATAGCAATCAGCCCCAGCATTTT
j_gene: TRBJ1-4; v_gene: TRBV7-8; abundance: NA; d_gene: NA; CDR3aa: CASSLTNEKLFF; CDR3nt: TGTGCCAGCAGCTTAACTAATGAAAAACTGTTTTTT
j_gene: TRBJ2-7; v_gene: TRBV7-9; abundance: few; d_gene: NA; CDR3aa: CASSLSLYEQYF; CDR3nt: TGTGCCAGCAGCTTATCACTTTACGAGCAGTACTTC
j_gene: TRBJ2-1; v_gene: TRBV6-5; abundance: NA; d_gene: TRBD1; CDR3aa: CASSASDRENNEQFF; CDR3nt: TGTGCCAGCAGCGCGTCGGACAGGGAGAACAATGAGCAGTTCTTC
j_gene: TRBJ2-1; v_gene: TRBV11-1; abundance: NA; d_gene: NA; CDR3aa: CASSLEPGAYNEQFF; CDR3nt: TGTGCCAGCAGCTTAGAACCGGGAGCATACAATGAGCAGTTCTTC
j_gene: TRBJ1-1; v_gene: TRBV4-1; abundance: NA; d_gene: TRBD1; CDR3aa: CASSYRDRGQYEAFF; CDR3nt: TGCGCCAGCAGCTACCGGGACAGGGGGCAATATGAAGCTTTCTTT
j_gene: TRBJ2-1; v_gene: TRBV5-1; abundance: many; d_gene: TRBD2; CDR3aa: CASTLSGGGYNEQFF; CDR3nt: TGCGCCAGCACCCTCTCGGGGGGGGGTTACAATGAGCAGTTCTTC
j_gene: TRBJ2-1; v_gene: TRBV6-6; abundance: NA; d_gene: TRBD2; CDR3aa: CASSPPRTSGHNEQFF; CDR3nt: TGTGCCAGCAGTCCCCCCAGGACTAGCGGGCACAATGAGCAGTTCTTC
j_gene: TRBJ1-1; v_gene: TRBV27; abundance: few; d_gene: TRBD1; CDR3aa: CASSFDRANTEAFF; CDR3nt: TGTGCCAGCAGTTTCGACAGGGCGAACACTGAAGCTTTCTTT
j_gene: TRBJ2-7; v_gene: TRBV7-2; abundance: NA; d_gene: TRBD2; CDR3aa: CASSLNHELAGGHLEQYF; CDR3nt: TGTGCCAGCAGCTTAAACCATGAGCTAGCGGGGGGGCACCTCGAGCAGTACTTC
j_gene: TRBJ2-1; v_gene: TRBV6-5; abundance: NA; d_gene: TRBD2; CDR3aa: CASSFSVTSGVDEQFF; CDR3nt: TGTGCCAGCAGTTTCTCCGTGACTAGCGGGGTTGATGAGCAGTTCTTC
j_gene: TRBJ2-5; v_gene: TRBV12-3/TRBV12-4; abundance: NA; d_gene: NA; CDR3aa: CASSFVLGVGETQYF; CDR3nt: TGTGCCAGCAGTTTCGTATTGGGGGTCGGGGAGACCCAGTACTTC
j_gene: TRBJ1-2; v_gene: TRBV28; abundance: few; d_gene: TRBD1; CDR3aa: CASSLVYPGQGYTF; CDR3nt: TGTGCCAGCAGTTTAGTGTATCCGGGACAGGGCTACACCTTC
j_gene: TRBJ2-2; v_gene: TRBV6-6; abundance: NA; d_gene: NA; CDR3aa: CASTTPGSPNTGELFF; CDR3nt: TGTGCCAGCACAACCCCGGGCAGCCCGAACACCGGGGAGCTGTTTTTT
j_gene: TRBJ1-1; v_gene: TRBV7-6; abundance: NA; d_gene: NA; CDR3aa: CASSRHTSGDTEAFF; CDR3nt: TGTGCCAGCAGCCGTCATACCTCGGGGGACACTGAAGCTTTCTTT
j_gene: TRBJ1-2; v_gene: TRBV27; abundance: NA; d_gene: TRBD1; CDR3aa: CASSSRTGMDYGYTF; CDR3nt: TGTGCCAGCAGTTCCCGGACAGGGATGGACTATGGCTACACCTTC
j_gene: TRBJ2-7; v_gene: TRBV7-2; abundance: few; d_gene: TRBD2; CDR3aa: CASSLWASGGTYEQYF; CDR3nt: TGTGCCAGCAGCTTATGGGCTAGCGGGGGCACTTACGAGCAGTACTTC
j_gene: TRBJ2-2; v_gene: TRBV7-2; abundance: few; d_gene: NA; CDR3aa: CASSLYGPRVITGELFF; CDR3nt: TGTGCCAGCAGCTTATACGGGCCCCGGGTTATCACCGGGGAGCTGTTTTTT
j_gene: TRBJ1-1; v_gene: TRBV7-3; abundance: NA; d_gene: NA; CDR3aa: CASSLMRRGKNTEAFF; CDR3nt: TGTGCCAGCAGCTTAATGCGGAGGGGTAAGAACACTGAAGCTTTCTTT
j_gene: TRBJ1-3; v_gene: TRBV28; abundance: NA; d_gene: NA; CDR3aa: CASSLLTDSYSGNTIYF; CDR3nt: TGTGCCAGCAGTTTGCTGACGGATTCTTACTCTGGAAACACCATATATTTT
j_gene: TRBJ1-1; v_gene: TRBV7-9; abundance: few; d_gene: NA; CDR3aa: CASSPRGTGNTEAFF; CDR3nt: TGTGCCAGCAGCCCCAGGGGCACGGGGAACACTGAAGCTTTCTTT
j_gene: TRBJ1-4; v_gene: TRBV7-6; abundance: few; d_gene: NA; CDR3aa: CASSFRAGGLPNEKLFF; CDR3nt: TGTGCCAGCAGCTTTAGGGCAGGAGGGCTGCCTAATGAAAAACTGTTTTTT
j_gene: TRBJ2-1; v_gene: TRBV7-6; abundance: NA; d_gene: TRBD2; CDR3aa: CASSPVVAGEQFF; CDR3nt: TGTGCCAGCAGCCCCGTGGTAGCGGGGGAGCAGTTCTTC
j_gene: TRBJ2-5; v_gene: TRBV7-2; abundance: NA; d_gene: TRBD1; CDR3aa: CASSPDRGRWETQYF; CDR3nt: TGTGCCAGCAGCCCTGACAGGGGGCGCTGGGAGACCCAGTACTTC
j_gene: TRBJ1-5; v_gene: TRBV4-1; abundance: NA; d_gene: NA; CDR3aa: CASSQVVDQPQHF; CDR3nt: TGCGCCAGCAGCCAAGTAGTCGATCAGCCCCAGCATTTT
j_gene: TRBJ2-3; v_gene: TRBV7-2; abundance: NA; d_gene: NA; CDR3aa: CASRGYDRTEDGGSTDTQYF; CDR3nt: TGTGCCAGCCGGGGCTATGACAGAACGGAGGACGGGGGAAGCACAGATACGCAGTATTTT
j_gene: TRBJ2-7; v_gene: TRBV7-2; abundance: few; d_gene: TRBD2; CDR3aa: CASSLLSSGEYEQYF; CDR3nt: TGTGCCAGCAGCTTATTGTCTAGCGGGGAATACGAGCAGTACTTC
j_gene: TRBJ2-2; v_gene: TRBV4-3; abundance: few; d_gene: TRBD1; CDR3aa: CASSQDPLGTGVSAGELFF; CDR3nt: TGCGCCAGCAGCCAAGATCCACTTGGGACAGGGGTTTCAGCCGGGGAGCTGTTTTTT
j_gene: TRBJ1-2; v_gene: TRBV29-1; abundance: NA; d_gene: NA; CDR3aa: CSVAGSYGYTF; CDR3nt: TGCAGCGTCGCAGGGAGCTATGGCTACACCTTC
j_gene: TRBJ2-3; v_gene: TRBV4-1; abundance: NA; d_gene: NA; CDR3aa: CASSSLANTADTQYF; CDR3nt: TGCGCCAGCAGCTCACTAGCTAACACGGCAGATACGCAGTATTTT
j_gene: TRBJ2-3; v_gene: TRBV11-2; abundance: few; d_gene: TRBD2; CDR3aa: CASSSSELTSGDSTDTQYF; CDR3nt: TGTGCCAGCAGCTCCTCCGAGTTGACTAGCGGGGACTCCACAGATACGCAGTATTTT
j_gene: TRBJ1-6; v_gene: TRBV7-9; abundance: few; d_gene: TRBD1; CDR3aa: CASSLVGQGGSPLHF; CDR3nt: TGTGCCAGCAGCTTAGTAGGCCAGGGGGGTTCACCCCTCCACTTT
j_gene: TRBJ2-1; v_gene: TRBV7-2; abundance: few; d_gene: NA; CDR3aa: CASTHGPYNEQFF; CDR3nt: TGTGCCAGCACCCACGGGCCCTACAATGAGCAGTTCTTC
j_gene: TRBJ1-5; v_gene: TRBV5-6; abundance: few; d_gene: NA; CDR3aa: CASSRGAYQPQHF; CDR3nt: TGTGCCAGCAGCAGAGGAGCGTATCAGCCCCAGCATTTT
j_gene: TRBJ1-4; v_gene: TRBV14; abundance: many; d_gene: NA; CDR3aa: CASSQTGTSWDEKLFF; CDR3nt: TGTGCCAGCAGCCAAACGGGGACATCGTGGGATGAAAAACTGTTTTTT
j_gene: TRBJ2-7; v_gene: TRBV7-8; abundance: NA; d_gene: NA; CDR3aa: CASSLRTQGYEQYF; CDR3nt: TGTGCCAGCAGCTTAAGAACTCAGGGCTACGAGCAGTACTTC
j_gene: TRBJ1-1; v_gene: TRBV7-2; abundance: few; d_gene: NA; CDR3aa: CASSLALMWLVNTEAFF; CDR3nt: TGTGCCAGCAGCTTAGCCCTCATGTGGTTGGTGAACACTGAAGCTTTCTTT